These 18 T cell receptor beta chains originate from one sample sequenced in a study of blood T cells in healthy people across ages. Using a J-beta primer mix together with a sample-barcoded 5' primer, a second PCR was run for about 6 to 12 cycles. TCRdb reprocessed the 5' RACE reads via MiXCR and lists one record per CDR3 protein. The sample consists of 950,000 to 1,200,000 distinct CDR3 sequences, around two fifths of them appearing once. The specimen was blood. The receptors here all came from a man younger than 35 in good health.

The rearrangement uses TRBV7-8 and TRBJ1-2; D is uncertain. CDR1 is SGHVS and CDR2 is FQNEAQ in the germline V gene. The V gene lost 2 bases and the J gene lost 0 bases, with 19 bases spanning the gap. This CDR3 has 18 residues. CDR3: CASSLFLPDLGANYGYTF. Written as DNA, the CDR3 is TGTGCCAGCAGCTTATTCCTTCCGGACCTTGGGGCTAACTATGGCTACACCTTC.

This clonotype was detected only a few times. The chain couples TRBV4-2 to TRBJ2-1, with 7 bases that match TRBD1. The V and J ends lost 1 base and 6 bases, in that order; junction bases with no gene match: 9. CDR3 length equals 16 residues. CDR1 is LGHNA, CDR2 YNFKEQ, per germline. The DNA of the CDR3 is TGTGCCAGCAGCCAAGGAGACAGGGTTTCCCCCAATGAGCAGTTCTTC. Amino acids: CASSQGDRVSPNEQFF.

This clonotype turned up a few times. This rearrangement joins TRBV12-3 or TRBV12-4 to TRBJ1-5; D ambiguous. V gave up 2 bases and J gave up 5 bases, with 19 bases separating them. CDR3 length: 17 residues. CDR3 loop: CASSLLRSGQSDQPQHF. The CDR3 DNA is TGTGCCAGCAGTTTATTGAGATCCGGGCAGTCAGATCAGCCCCAGCATTTT.

V usage is TRBV2 and J usage is TRBJ2-7, with 8 bases fitting TRBD1. Germline V gene sequence: CDR1 SNHLY, CDR2 FYNNEI. Trimming took 4 bases from V and 3 from J; bases not matched to a gene: 11. This CDR3 is built from 16 residues. This CDR3 reads CASSVGTGPIGYEQYF. The CDR3 DNA follows: TGTGCCAGCAGTGTAGGGACAGGTCCAATTGGCTACGAGCAGTACTTC. Complete variable domain (other parts from reference TRBV2 and TRBJ2-7): EPEVTQTPSHQVTQMGQEVILRCVPISNHLYFYWYRQILGQKVEFLVSFYNNEISEKSEIFDDQFSVERPDGSNFTLKIRSTKLEDSAMYFCASSVGTGPIGYEQYFGPGTRLTVT.

The V gene is TRBV5-1, the J gene TRBJ2-5; D is unresolved. Trimming removed 0 bases from V and 2 bases from J, with 11 bases in between. The CDR3 length is 15 residues. The germline V gene encodes CDR1 SGHRS and CDR2 YFSETQ. The CDR3 protein is CASSLALNRQETQYF. The DNA of the CDR3 is TGCGCCAGCAGCTTGGCCTTAAACCGGCAAGAGACCCAGTACTTC.

The chain combines TRBV7-2 with TRBJ2-2; D might be TRBD1 (6 bases). The V end was cut by 1 base, the J end by 2 bases, with 11 bases between. The V gene's germline CDR1 is SGHTA and CDR2 FQGNSA. The CDR3 is made up of 16 amino acids. DNA for the CDR3: TGTGCCAGCAGCTTAGTACCCAGGGGCAACACCGGGGAGCTGTTTTTT. Protein: CASSLVPRGNTGELFF.

The V and J genes are TRBV12-3 or TRBV12-4 and TRBJ2-1; 11 bases align to TRBD2. V dropped 5 bases and J dropped 8; count of bases not matched to a gene: 11. This CDR3 spans 16 amino acids. The CDR3 is CASSPGTSGPWDEQFF. CDR3 in DNA: TGTGCCAGCAGTCCCGGGACTAGCGGCCCATGGGATGAGCAGTTCTTC.

The chain joins TRBV29-1 to TRBJ1-1; weak D call: TRBD1 (5 bases). Germline assignment: CDR1 SQVTM and CDR2 ANQGSEA. This CDR3 spans 14 amino acids. Trimming cost V 3 bases and J 1 base, with 12 bases left between them. The CDR3 protein is CSVEPTDPNTEAFF. CDR3 coding DNA: TGCAGCGTTGAGCCGACAGACCCGAACACTGAAGCTTTCTTT.

V and J are TRBV29-1 and TRBJ2-2; 9 positions match TRBD1. Germline CDR1 and CDR2: SQVTM and ANQGSEA. V gave up 7 bases and J gave up 6 bases; unmatched junction bases: 9. The CDR3 totals 14 residues. CDR3 nucleotide sequence: TGCAGCGCCAAGTCGGGACAGGGATCCGGGGAGCTGTTTTTT. Translated, it gives CSAKSGQGSGELFF.

This clonotype occurred once. Possible read error: a much larger clone is one base away. The V and J genes are TRBV12-3 or TRBV12-4 and TRBJ2-1; D is uncertain. The CDR3 extends over 12 amino acids. V was trimmed by 6 bases and J by 13 bases, leaving 16 bases between them. CDR3 protein: CASRLTVTSQFF. The DNA for the CDR3 is TGTGCCAGCAGATTAACCGTGACATCTCAGTTCTTC.

This clonotype turned up a few times. The chain couples TRBV2 to TRBJ1-2; D is possibly TRBD1 (5 bases). The germline V gene encodes CDR1 SNHLY and CDR2 FYNNEI. Trimming pared 2 bases from V and 2 bases from J, leaving 15 bases between. The CDR3 is 16 amino acids. The CDR3 loop is CASSEWGDQNNYGYTF. Here the CDR3 DNA reads TGTGCCAGCAGTGAATGGGGGGACCAGAACAACTATGGCTACACCTTC.

This clonotype was seen a few times. The J gene is TRBJ2-1, the V gene TRBV27, with TRBD1 as a possible D gene (5 bases). The V and J ends lost 10 bases and 1 base respectively, with 14 bases between them. In germline, CDR1 is MNHEY, CDR2 SMNVEV (reference sequence). The CDR3 totals 14 residues. CDR3 sequence: CATRVGRSYNEQFF. The CDR3 DNA reads TGTGCCACCCGGGTGGGGCGTTCCTACAATGAGCAGTTCTTC.

This chain joins TRBV6-1 and TRBJ2-2, with D perhaps matching TRBD2 (7 bases). Trimming removed 6 bases from V and 3 bases from J, with 14 bases in between. CDR3 length: 15 residues. CDR1 is MNHNS and CDR2 is SASEGT in the germline V gene. CDR3: CASRKRGGYTGELFF. CDR3 bases: TGTGCCAGCAGAAAGAGGGGGGGCTACACCGGGGAGCTGTTTTTT.

The chain has TRBV6-5 and TRBJ1-1; 9 bases agree with TRBD1. CDR1 and CDR2 from the germline V gene are MNHEY and SVGAGI. There are 15 residues in the CDR3. V lost 7 bases and J lost 5; bases outside the gene matches: 11. The CDR3 sequence is CASTMGQGWRTEAFF. The CDR3 DNA reads as TGTGCCAGCACCATGGGACAGGGATGGCGTACTGAAGCTTTCTTT.

The rearrangement uses TRBV30 and TRBJ1-1; 7 nucleotides match TRBD1. The trim removed 1 base at V and 4 bases at J, leaving 3 bases unmatched. This CDR3 has 13 amino acids. CDR1 and CDR2 (germline): GTSNPN, SVGIG (reference sequence). CDR3 in amino acids: CAWSAGGGTEAFF. CDR3 in DNA: TGTGCCTGGAGTGCAGGGGGGGGCACTGAAGCTTTCTTT.

The chain employs TRBV3-1 and TRBJ1-2, with a possible D match to TRBD1 (5 bases). CDR1 is LGHDT and CDR2 is YNNKEL in the germline V gene (reference sequence). The CDR3 runs to 15 residues. The V and J ends lost 3 bases and 5 bases respectively, with 16 bases between them. The CDR3 bases are TGTGCCAGCAGCCATGGGACGAACCCCTTATATGGCTACACCTTC. This translates into CASSHGTNPLYGYTF.

J is TRBJ1-2 and V is TRBV7-2; D is uncertain. V dropped 4 bases and J dropped 4 bases, with 19 bases sitting between them. Germline CDR1 is SGHTA and CDR2 is FQGNSA. There are 16 residues in the CDR3. CDR3: CASSSKASSGTYGYTF. The CDR3 nucleotides read TGTGCCAGCAGCTCAAAGGCATCTTCCGGCACCTATGGCTACACCTTC.

This chain joins TRBV29-1 and TRBJ1-3; D is ambiguous. This CDR3 is built from 15 residues. V lost 6 bases, J lost 1 base, and 16 bases lay in between. Germline loops: CDR1 SQVTM, CDR2 ANQGSEA. The CDR3 region has the DNA TGCAGCGTCCTCCGGACGTTGGGTTCTGGAAACACCATATATTTT. Translation: CSVLRTLGSGNTIYF.